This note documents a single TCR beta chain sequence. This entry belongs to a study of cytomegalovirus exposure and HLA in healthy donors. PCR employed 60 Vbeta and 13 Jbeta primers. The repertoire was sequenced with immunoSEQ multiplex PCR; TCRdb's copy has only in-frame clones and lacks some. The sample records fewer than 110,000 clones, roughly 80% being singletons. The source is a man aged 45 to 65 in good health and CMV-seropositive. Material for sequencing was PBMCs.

The CDR3 reads CASSLPGQGARNEQFF. The DNA of the CDR3 is TGTGCCAGCAGTTTACCGGGACAGGGGGCTCGCAATGAGCAGTTCTTC. The gene calls are TRBV6-5 and TRBJ2-1; 12 nucleotides line up with TRBD1. Looked up from germline, CDR1 is MNHEY and CDR2 is SVGAGI. Trimming removed 4 bases from V and 6 bases from J; junction bases left unmatched: 7. This CDR3 region has 16 residues.